This TCR beta chain appears in the sequencing data of a study of blood T cell repertoires in COVID-19. Germline assignment: CDR1 MDHEN and CDR2 SYDVKM. CDR3 length equals 14 residues. V lost 8 bases and J lost 5; bases outside the gene matches: 11. Produced via immunoSEQ multiplex PCR; TCRdb's table is partial and in-frame only. The data show more than 250,000 clones, with roughly 84% seen just once and 1% held by the top ten. The sequencing input was peripheral blood. This receptor was identified in a man in his forties or fifties with active or convalescent COVID-19. The rearrangement joins TRBV28 to TRBJ1-1; 7 bases match TRBD1. The CDR3 DNA reads TGTGCCAGCGTAAGGATGAGGGGGCAGACTGAAGCTTTCTTT. Encoded protein: CASVRMRGQTEAFF.